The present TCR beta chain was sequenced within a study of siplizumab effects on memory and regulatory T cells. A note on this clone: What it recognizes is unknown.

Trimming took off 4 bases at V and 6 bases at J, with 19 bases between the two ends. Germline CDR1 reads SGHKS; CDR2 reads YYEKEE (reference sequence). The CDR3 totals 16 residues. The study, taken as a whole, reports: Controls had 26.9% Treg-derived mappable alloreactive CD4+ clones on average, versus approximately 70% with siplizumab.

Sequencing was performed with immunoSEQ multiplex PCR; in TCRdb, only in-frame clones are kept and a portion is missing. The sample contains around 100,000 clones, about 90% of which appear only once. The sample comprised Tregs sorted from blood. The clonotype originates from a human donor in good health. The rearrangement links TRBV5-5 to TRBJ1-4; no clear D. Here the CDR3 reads CASSPVVQAWDEKLFF. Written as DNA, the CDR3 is TGTGCCAGCAGCCCCGTAGTCCAAGCCTGGGATGAAAAACTGTTTTTT. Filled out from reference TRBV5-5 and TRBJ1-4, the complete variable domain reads DAGVTQSPTHLIKTRGQQVTLRCSPISGHKSVSWYQQVLGQGPQFIFQYYEKEERGRGNFPDRFSARQFPNYSSELNVNALLLGDSALYLCASSPVVQAWDEKLFFGSGTQLSVL.